These T cell receptor beta chains were read from a single sample in a study of Ad26.COV2.S vaccination and SARS-CoV-2 variants. Produced via immunoSEQ multiplex PCR; TCRdb's table is partial and in-frame only. The table lists approximately 350,000 clones, about 80% of them singletons. This specimen was peripheral blood, taken in a trial of Ad26.COV2.S vaccine versus placebo. Receptors originate from a person between 18 and 65 years old who received the Ad26.COV2.S COVID-19 vaccine or a placebo. The CDR3 runs from the conserved cysteine through the conserved F or W. The order of the fields is clone size, J gene, V gene, D gene, CDR3 protein, CDR3 DNA. A D gene is named only where the DNA matches it firmly. Where a row states a size, it is once, few, many or the class of an expanded clone; other rows omit it.

-	TRBJ1-4	TRBV5-1	-	CASSLGSAGQNEKLFF	TGCGCCAGCAGCTTGGGGTCGGCAGGTCAGAATGAAAAACTGTTTTTT
-	TRBJ1-3	TRBV18	-	CASSLRASPSGNTIYF	TGTGCCAGCTCACTCCGGGCCTCTCCCTCTGGAAACACCATATATTTT
-	TRBJ1-2	TRBV27	-	CASRDSSSPVNYGYTF	TGTGCCAGCAGGGACAGCTCATCCCCGGTTAACTATGGCTACACCTTC
-	TRBJ2-1	TRBV5-1	-	CASSFDLLSEQFF	TGCGCCAGCAGCTTCGATCTACTGAGTGAGCAGTTCTTC
-	TRBJ2-7	TRBV19	-	CASSIVRNEQYF	TGTGCCAGTAGTATAGTTCGGAACGAGCAGTACTTC
few	TRBJ2-1	TRBV5-1	-	CASSRDGAGTEQFF	TGCGCCAGCAGCCGGGACGGCGCGGGGACTGAGCAGTTCTTC
-	TRBJ2-1	TRBV29-1	TRBD2	CSVDVTSGGPTYNEQFF	TGCAGCGTTGATGTGACTAGCGGGGGGCCCACCTACAATGAGCAGTTCTTC
few	TRBJ1-5	TRBV24-1	-	CATSEVGNQPQHF	TGTGCCACCAGTGAGGTGGGCAATCAGCCCCAGCATTTT
once	TRBJ2-3	TRBV4-1	-	CASSQDGQNTQYF	TGCGCCAGCAGCCAAGATGGACAAAATACGCAGTATTTT
-	TRBJ2-4	TRBV19	-	CASSSQLKAKNIQYF	TGTGCCAGTAGTAGCCAACTTAAAGCCAAAAACATTCAGTACTTC
-	TRBJ2-7	TRBV6-5	-	CASSYSSVGSYEQYF	TGTGCCAGCAGTTACTCGTCGGTTGGGTCCTACGAGCAGTACTTC
-	TRBJ1-5	TRBV2	-	CASSGGRGNQPQHF	TGTGCCAGCAGTGGGGGCAGGGGCAATCAGCCCCAGCATTTT
-	TRBJ2-7	TRBV29-1	TRBD1	CSGRQGNDEQYF	TGCAGCGGAAGACAGGGGAACGACGAGCAGTACTTC
-	TRBJ2-7	TRBV9	TRBD1	CASSPDRVSSSYEQYF	TGTGCCAGCAGCCCAGACAGGGTCTCAAGTTCCTACGAGCAGTACTTC
-	TRBJ1-1	TRBV9	-	CASSVARGTTEAFF	TGTGCCAGCAGCGTAGCTCGGGGGACCACTGAAGCTTTCTTT
-	TRBJ2-1	TRBV24-1	-	CATSDADGPFYPYNEQFF	TGTGCCACCAGTGATGCGGACGGGCCATTTTATCCCTACAATGAGCAGTTCTTC
-	TRBJ2-1	TRBV7-9	-	CASSPLLVF	TGTGCCAGCAGCCCCCTTTTAGTCTTC
-	TRBJ2-5	TRBV5-4	-	CASSPGETQYF	TGTGCCAGCAGCCCGGGGGAGACCCAGTACTTC
-	TRBJ1-6	TRBV2	-	CASSEAPRRNSPLHF	TGTGCCAGCAGTGAAGCCCCAAGGCGGAATTCACCCCTCCACTTT
-	TRBJ2-7	TRBV21-1	-	CASSNLGGTGSEQYF	TGTGCCAGCAGCAATCTGGGAGGGACAGGGAGCGAGCAGTACTTC
-	TRBJ1-4	TRBV27	-	CASRWGGGEKLFF	TGTGCCAGCAGATGGGGCGGGGGTGAAAAACTGTTTTTT
once	TRBJ1-4	TRBV18	-	CASSPQGYSTNEKLFF	TGTGCCAGCTCACCACAGGGCTACTCAACTAATGAAAAACTGTTTTTT
-	TRBJ1-2	TRBV25-1	-	CASSEPYRAYGYTF	TGTGCCAGCAGTGAACCCTACAGGGCCTATGGCTACACCTTC
-	TRBJ1-5	TRBV5-4	-	CASSRGGGPQHF	TGTGCCAGCAGTAGGGGAGGAGGGCCCCAGCATTTT
-	TRBJ2-3	TRBV9	-	CASSVAFRSDTQYF	TGTGCCAGCAGCGTAGCGTTTAGATCAGATACGCAGTATTTT
-	TRBJ1-1	TRBV13	-	CASSLGVYHTEAFF	TGTGCCAGCAGCTTAGGTGTATACCACACTGAAGCTTTCTTT
-	TRBJ2-2	TRBV11-2	TRBD2	CASSTGTSGGTGELFF	TGTGCCAGCAGCACGGGGACTAGCGGGGGGACCGGGGAGCTGTTTTTT
-	TRBJ2-3	TRBV29-1	-	CSVLHGTDTQYF	TGCAGCGTACTCCACGGCACAGATACGCAGTATTTT
-	TRBJ1-1	TRBV27	TRBD1	CASSPRDRLNTEAFF	TGTGCCAGCAGTCCCCGGGACAGGTTGAACACTGAAGCTTTCTTT
-	TRBJ2-2	TRBV11-2	-	CASSSSYGGFGELFF	TGTGCCAGCAGCTCTTCCTACGGAGGGTTCGGGGAGCTGTTTTTT
-	TRBJ2-3	TRBV9	-	CASSVVSSTDTQYF	TGTGCCAGCAGCGTAGTATCTAGCACAGATACGCAGTATTTT
once	TRBJ2-7	TRBV5-1	TRBD1	CASSSGTGGHEQYF	TGCGCCAGCAGCTCGGGGACAGGGGGCCACGAGCAGTACTTC
few	TRBJ2-1	TRBV28	TRBD2	CASTGLAGWSSYNEQFF	TGTGCCAGCACGGGACTAGCGGGATGGAGCTCCTACAATGAGCAGTTCTTC
few	TRBJ1-3	TRBV6-5	TRBD1	CATRLQGTGNTIYF	TGTGCCACTCGCCTACAGGGGACTGGAAACACCATATATTTT
-	TRBJ2-3	TRBV11-3	-	CASSLGRGRTDTQYF	TGTGCCAGCAGCCTAGGAAGGGGTCGGACAGATACGCAGTATTTT
few	TRBJ1-3	TRBV30	-	CACQPRGPSSGNTIYF	TGTGCCTGCCAGCCCCGGGGACCGAGCTCTGGAAACACCATATATTTT
few	TRBJ2-7	TRBV11-2	-	CASSLDSDWSSYEQYF	TGTGCCAGCAGCTTAGATAGTGATTGGAGCTCCTACGAGCAGTACTTC
-	TRBJ2-7	TRBV3-1/TRBV3-2	-	CASSFNLYEQYF	TGTGCCAGCAGCTTCAACCTTTACGAGCAGTACTTC
once	TRBJ2-7	TRBV9	-	CASSVVQGGEQYF	TGTGCCAGCAGCGTAGTGCAAGGCGGCGAGCAGTACTTC
-	TRBJ1-3	TRBV27	-	CASSFTPSSSGNTIYF	TGTGCCAGCAGTTTTACCCCCTCCAGCTCTGGAAACACCATATATTTT
-	TRBJ1-5	TRBV11-2	TRBD1	CASNQGQLNQPQHF	TGTGCCAGCAACCAGGGACAGCTTAATCAGCCCCAGCATTTT
-	TRBJ2-3	TRBV5-4	TRBD1	CASRPLDRGGTDTQYF	TGTGCCAGCAGACCTTTGGACAGGGGGGGCACAGATACGCAGTATTTT
-	TRBJ2-3	TRBV5-5	-	CASSATADTQYF	TGTGCCAGCAGCGCTACAGCAGATACGCAGTATTTT
-	TRBJ1-5	TRBV6-5	-	CASRLSGLENQPQHF	TGTGCCAGCAGACTCTCAGGGCTTGAGAATCAGCCCCAGCATTTT
-	TRBJ2-3	TRBV7-2	TRBD2	CASSFSGSPGTQYF	TGTGCCAGCAGCTTTAGCGGGAGTCCTGGTACGCAGTATTTT
-	TRBJ1-2	TRBV9	-	CASSVGRGGLWSEGYTF	TGTGCCAGCAGCGTAGGGAGGGGGGGCCTCTGGTCGGAGGGCTACACCTTC
-	TRBJ1-6	TRBV9	-	CASSVGGPGNSPLHF	TGTGCCAGCAGCGTAGGGGGACCGGGAAATTCACCCCTCCACTTT
-	TRBJ1-2	TRBV4-1	-	CASSQDNSGYGYTF	TGCGCCAGCAGCCAAGACAACAGCGGCTATGGCTACACCTTC